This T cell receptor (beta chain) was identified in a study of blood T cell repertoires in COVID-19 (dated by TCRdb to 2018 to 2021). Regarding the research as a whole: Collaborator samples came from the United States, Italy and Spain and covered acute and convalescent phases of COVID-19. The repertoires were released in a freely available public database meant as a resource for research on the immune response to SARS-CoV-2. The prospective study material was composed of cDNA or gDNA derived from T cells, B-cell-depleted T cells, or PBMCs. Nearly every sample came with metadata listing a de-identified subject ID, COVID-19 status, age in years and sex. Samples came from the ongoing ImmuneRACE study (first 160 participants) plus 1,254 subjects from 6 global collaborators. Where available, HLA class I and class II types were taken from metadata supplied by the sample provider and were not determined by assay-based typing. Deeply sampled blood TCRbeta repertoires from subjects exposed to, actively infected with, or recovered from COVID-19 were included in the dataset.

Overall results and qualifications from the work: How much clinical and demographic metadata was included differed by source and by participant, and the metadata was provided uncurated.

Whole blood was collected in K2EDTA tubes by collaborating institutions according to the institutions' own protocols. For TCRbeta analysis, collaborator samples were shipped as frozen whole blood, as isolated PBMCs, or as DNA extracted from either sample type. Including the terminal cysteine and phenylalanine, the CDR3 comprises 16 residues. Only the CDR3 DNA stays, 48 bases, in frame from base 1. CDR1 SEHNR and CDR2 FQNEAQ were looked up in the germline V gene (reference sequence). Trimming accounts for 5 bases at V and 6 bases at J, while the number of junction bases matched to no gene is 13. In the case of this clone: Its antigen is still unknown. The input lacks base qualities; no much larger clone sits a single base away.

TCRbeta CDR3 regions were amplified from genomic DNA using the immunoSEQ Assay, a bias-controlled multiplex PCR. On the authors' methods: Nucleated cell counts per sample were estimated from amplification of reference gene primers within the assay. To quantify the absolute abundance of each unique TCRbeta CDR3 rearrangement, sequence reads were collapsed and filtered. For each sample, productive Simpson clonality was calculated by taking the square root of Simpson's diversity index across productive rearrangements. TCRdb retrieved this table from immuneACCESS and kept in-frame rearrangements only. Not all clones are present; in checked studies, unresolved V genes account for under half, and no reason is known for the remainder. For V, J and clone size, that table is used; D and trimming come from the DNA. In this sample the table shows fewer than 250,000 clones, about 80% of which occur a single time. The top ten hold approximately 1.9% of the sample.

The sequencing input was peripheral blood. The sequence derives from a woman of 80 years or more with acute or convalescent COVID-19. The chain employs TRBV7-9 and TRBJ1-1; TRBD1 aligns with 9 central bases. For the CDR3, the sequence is CASSPDRGTVVPEAFF. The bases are TGTGCCAGCAGCCCGGACAGGGGAACGGTCGTTCCTGAAGCTTTCTTT. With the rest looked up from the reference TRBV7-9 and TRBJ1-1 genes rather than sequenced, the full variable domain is DTGVSQNPRHKITKRGQNVTFRCDPISEHNRLYWYRQTLGQGPEFLTYFQNEAQLEKSRLLSDRFSAERPKGSFSTLEIQRTEQGDSAMYLCASSPDRGTVVPEAFFGQGTRLTVV.